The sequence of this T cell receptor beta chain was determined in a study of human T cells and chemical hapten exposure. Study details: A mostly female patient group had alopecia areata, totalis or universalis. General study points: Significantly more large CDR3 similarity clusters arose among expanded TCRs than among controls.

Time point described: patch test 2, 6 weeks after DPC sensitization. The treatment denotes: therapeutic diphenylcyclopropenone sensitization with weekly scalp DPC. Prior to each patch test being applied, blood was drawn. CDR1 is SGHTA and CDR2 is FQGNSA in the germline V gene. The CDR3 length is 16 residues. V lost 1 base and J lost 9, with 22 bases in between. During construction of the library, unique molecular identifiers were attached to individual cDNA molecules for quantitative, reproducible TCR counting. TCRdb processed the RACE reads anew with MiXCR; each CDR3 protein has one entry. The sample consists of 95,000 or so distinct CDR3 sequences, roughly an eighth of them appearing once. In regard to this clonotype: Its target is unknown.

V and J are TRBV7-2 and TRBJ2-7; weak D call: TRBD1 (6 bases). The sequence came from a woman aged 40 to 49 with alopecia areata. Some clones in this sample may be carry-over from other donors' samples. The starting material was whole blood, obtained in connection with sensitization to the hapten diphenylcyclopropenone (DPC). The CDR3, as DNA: TGTGCCAGCAGCTTAGTCACAGGGTTCGGAGTTGATCCGCAGTACTTC. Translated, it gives CASSLVTGFGVDPQYF.